The text below deals with one T cell receptor (beta chain). Its cognate antigen has yet to be identified. No base-level quality is on record; no much larger clone is a single base apart. Trimming costs V 5 bases and J 5 bases, and their ends lie 7 bases apart. From the germline V gene (reference sequence), CDR1 is LNHNV and CDR2 is YYDKDF. The CDR3, cysteine through phenylalanine, is 12 amino acids long. Only the CDR3 DNA stays, 36 bases, in frame from base 1. The entry originates in a study of radiation and T cells in renal cell carcinoma (TCRdb year 2020). About the study as a whole: A total of around 50 samples underwent TCR beta sequencing, made up of approximately 26 tumors and about 27 peripheral blood samples. The last blood draw occurred 4 weeks after radiation, at the same time as nephrectomy. Across all 55 or so samples, approximately 4,000,000 unique CDR3 nucleotide sequences, encoding 2.5 million to 3 million unique CDR3 amino acid sequences, were identified. Paper-wide results and their limitations: In blood, the top tumor clonotypes increased between baseline and 2 weeks post-radiation and then shrank by 4 weeks, which suggests that tumor-resident clones expanded only transiently. Changes in the blood repertoire were not tracked past 4 weeks after treatment. Because pretreatment tumor biopsies were not available, the study could not determine whether clonotypes were already present within the tumor at baseline. The single-armed trial design could not address effects of radiation dose or scheduling on the TCR repertoire.

The time point label, read with the paper, signifies: blood 4 weeks post-SBRT, at nephrectomy. Reading the label with the study, this specimen's treatment or condition is: 15 Gy SBRT to primary tumor, nephrectomy 4 weeks later. The samples were obtained from a clinical trial, where primary renal cell carcinomas were treated with 15 Gy stereotactic body radiation therapy and then removed by nephrectomy 4 weeks afterward. To follow tumor-enriched clonotypes, serial peripheral blood was collected from radiation-treated patients at baseline and at 2 weeks and 4 weeks after SBRT. Every patient had renal cell carcinoma of clear cell pathology. The QIAamp DNA Blood Mini Kit (Qiagen) was used to prepare genomic DNA for TCR sequencing. Only samples passing all quality control checks were included in the analyses. Following the manufacturer's recommendations, the immunoSEQ kit was used to generate TCR beta libraries from genomic DNA. Library preparation used a first multiplex PCR with proprietary primers, then a second PCR adding unique barcodes, with bead cleanups after each round. Each sample batch included a kit-provided positive control reaction and a negative control reaction. The final libraries were assessed on an Agilent 4200 TapeStation D1000 ScreenTape, pooled by volume, and quantified by qPCR. Sequencing was performed on an Illumina NextSeq500 with a MidOutput 150-cycle cartridge, and 156 Read1 and 15 Index1 cycles were run with kit custom primers. The pooled library was loaded at approximately 1 pM, with a roughly 18% PhiX control spiked in. In the paper's pipeline: Vendor-processed data were analyzed in R, with a clonotype defined as all T cells sharing the same CDR3 nucleotide sequence. For clone abundance analyses, frequencies were normalized to the 10,000 most abundant clones in each sample. Public T cell clones, averaging fewer than five per sample, were removed before analysis. An abundance difference of at least 32-fold between compartments was the criterion for calling clonotypes tumor-enriched or baseline blood-enriched. A beta-binomial differential abundance model was applied to find clonotypes that expanded or contracted between blood time points. Similarity between tumor and blood repertoires was quantified using the Baroni-Urbani and Buser coefficient, and groups were compared with two-tailed Wilcoxon tests in R. Drawn from immuneACCESS, this table holds only the in-frame rearrangements with V and J called that TCRdb kept. Clones are partly lost; checked studies trace under half to an unresolved V gene and leave the rest unexplained. Clonal size and the V and J genes are those of that table, whereas D and trimming came from the DNA. The sample contains 150,000 to 200,000 clones, about 85% of them found a single time. The ten largest clones capture approximately 11% of the sample.

The sequences come from blood, collected from a patient whose treatment included radiotherapy and nephrectomy. The chain couples TRBV15 to TRBJ1-5; TRBD1 is perhaps the D gene, given 5 matching bases. The receptor was isolated from a woman in her fifties or sixties with renal cell carcinoma. Here is the DNA: TGTGCCACCAGCTGGGGGGATCAGCCCCAGCATTTT. The encoded protein is CATSWGDQPQHF.